Each of the 26 T cell receptor beta chains below was sequenced from the same sample in a study of shared clonotypes between healthy human individuals. The method was immunoSEQ multiplex PCR; TCRdb's version includes in-frame clones alone and lacks a portion of them. The table includes more than 2,000,000 clones, approximately 95% detected once. Sequencing was done on a sample of naive CD4+ T cells from PBMCs. Subset denoted: CD45RA+ positively selected. Receptors were obtained from a man younger than 35 in good health. Some clones in this sample may be carry-over from other donors' samples.

This clone was detected only a few times. The chain combines TRBV5-6 with TRBJ1-1; TRBD1 is a possible D gene (5 bases). This CDR3 has 12 residues. Trimming left V 0 bases short and J 8 bases short, with 8 bases between. CDR1 SGHDT and CDR2 YYEEEE come from the germline V gene. The chain's CDR3 is CASSLDPGEAFF. The CDR3 DNA sequence: TGTGCCAGCAGCTTGGATCCAGGGGAAGCTTTCTTT.

This clone was counted a single time. This chain uses TRBV7-2 with TRBJ1-2, with 7 bases that match TRBD1. The CDR3 runs 14 residues. From germline, CDR1 is SGHTA and CDR2 FQGNSA. J gave up 2 bases and V 3 bases, and 3 bases lay outside the gene matches. Here the CDR3 DNA reads TGTGCCAGCAGCTTCGTACAGGGGAACTATGGCTACACCTTC. Its translation: CASSFVQGNYGYTF.

This chain uses TRBV6-1 with TRBJ2-7; the match to TRBD2 covers 14 bases. The germline V gene encodes CDR1 MNHNS and CDR2 SASEGT. The length of the CDR3 is 14 residues. V lost 4 bases and J lost 11; bases outside the gene matches: 7. CDR3 DNA: TGTGCCAGCAGTGGCCGGGGACTAGCGGGAGTGAAGTACTTC. As protein: CASSGRGLAGVKYF.

This chain connects TRBV28 to TRBJ1-3; D may be TRBD1 (6 bases). Trimming removed 5 bases at V and 0 bases at J, with 11 bases between. From germline, CDR1 is MDHEN and CDR2 SYDVKM. The CDR3 is made up of 15 amino acids. CDR3: CASSQIQGSGNTIYF. The CDR3 DNA follows: TGTGCCAGCAGTCAAATACAGGGCTCTGGAAACACCATATATTTT.

Comment on this clone: This specimen includes other DNA sequences encoding the same CDR3. V usage is TRBV7-3 and J usage is TRBJ2-2; D gene uncertain. With 3 bases removed from V and 0 bases from J, the gap between germline ends came to 8 bases. Germline assignment: CDR1 SGHTA and CDR2 FQGTGA. The CDR3 totals 15 residues. In DNA, the CDR3 is TGTGCCAGCAGCTTTAGTAGGGCGAACACCGGGGAGCTGTTTTTT. Translating gives CASSFSRANTGELFF.

The V call is TRBV27, the J call TRBJ2-3; a weak D match, TRBD2 (5 bases). V lost 6 bases and J 7 bases, leaving 23 bases between the germline ends. The CDR3 has 16 amino acids. The V gene's germline CDR1 is MNHEY and CDR2 SMNVEV (reference sequence). In DNA form, the CDR3 reads TGTGCCAGCAGCGTCAGGACTGGTCCTAATCTTAATACGCAGTATTTT. It encodes CASSVRTGPNLNTQYF.

The V call is TRBV5-1, the J call TRBJ2-7; perhaps TRBD1 as D (5 bases). Trimming took off 2 bases at V and 2 bases at J, with 11 bases between the two ends. There are 14 residues in the CDR3. Germline assignment: CDR1 SGHRS and CDR2 YFSETQ. The DNA for the CDR3 is TGCGCCAGCAGCTTTTCAGACAGAACCTACGAGCAGTACTTC. Encoded protein: CASSFSDRTYEQYF.

CDR3 nucleotides: TGCGCCAGCAGCCCCCTAGCGGACAACACCGGGGAGCTGTTTTTT. This encodes CASSPLADNTGELFF. This rearrangement joins TRBV5-1 to TRBJ2-2; 7 bases map to TRBD2. J was trimmed by 2 bases and V by 4 bases; bases with no gene match: 5. Germline loops: CDR1 SGHRS, CDR2 YFSETQ. The CDR3 totals 15 residues. The variable domain in full, with the rest retrieved from reference TRBV5-1 and TRBJ2-2, is KAGVTQTPRYLIKTRGQQVTLSCSPISGHRSVSWYQQTPGQGLQFLFEYFSETQRNKGNFPGRFSGRQFSNSRSEMNVSTLELGDSALYLCASSPLADNTGELFFGEGSRLTVL.

This clone was seen a single time. The J gene is TRBJ2-3, the V gene TRBV13; a possible D gene is TRBD2 (6 bases). V was clipped by 5 bases and J by 2 bases, with 23 bases between them. There are 18 residues in the CDR3. Germline lookup yields CDR1 PRHDT and CDR2 FYEKMQ (reference sequence). The CDR3 coding sequence is TGTGCCAGCAGCCTTGTGGGGGGTCGTGGGAAATACACAGATACGCAGTATTTT. This sequence encodes CASSLVGGRGKYTDTQYF.

V gene TRBV4-3 combines with J gene TRBJ2-7; D is unresolved. This CDR3 is 14 amino acids long. Trimming removed 4 bases at V and 3 bases at J, with 13 bases between. Germline CDR1 LGHNA, CDR2 YSLEER. The CDR3 reads CASSLGPTFYEQYF. CDR3 sequence (DNA): TGCGCCAGCAGCCTAGGGCCCACATTCTACGAGCAGTACTTC.

This chain links TRBV6-1 with TRBJ2-1; D is ambiguous. The CDR3 is 10 residues long. Trimming removed 7 bases at V and 6 bases at J, with 4 bases between. CDR1 is MNHNS and CDR2 is SASEGT in the germline V gene. CDR3: CASTFNEQFF. The CDR3 nucleotides read TGTGCCAGCACCTTCAATGAGCAGTTCTTC.

The chain carries TRBV10-3 and TRBJ2-7; D ambiguous. The CDR3 loop spans 13 amino acids. From germline, CDR1 is ENHRY and CDR2 SYGVKD. The ends were cut back, 3 bases at V and 5 bases at J, with 11 bases in the middle. CDR3 sequence reads: CAISDGPPNEQYF. The CDR3 DNA is TGTGCCATCAGTGACGGCCCGCCGAACGAGCAGTACTTC.

V usage is TRBV28 and J usage is TRBJ2-3, with a tentative D call TRBD2 (6 bases). Germline-derived CDR1 and CDR2 are MDHEN and SYDVKM. V was trimmed by 4 bases and J by 0 bases, leaving 17 bases between them. The CDR3 totals 17 residues. The CDR3 is CASSWGVGSTSTDTQYF. The CDR3 DNA reads as TGTGCCAGCAGTTGGGGGGTTGGTTCGACTAGCACAGATACGCAGTATTTT.

This sequence joins TRBV25-1 and TRBJ2-3; the D is unclear. With 3 bases removed from V and 0 bases from J, the gap between germline ends came to 7 bases. The CDR3 runs 14 residues. The germline V gene encodes CDR1 MGHDK and CDR2 SYGVNS. The CDR3 protein is CASSDIRSTDTQYF. CDR3 nucleotides: TGTGCCAGCAGTGACATTCGCAGCACAGATACGCAGTATTTT.

V usage is TRBV7-2 and J usage is TRBJ2-7; unclear D gene. V was cut by 4 bases and J by 0 bases, with 16 bases left in between. The CDR3 has 16 residues. CDR1 SGHTA and CDR2 FQGNSA come from the germline V gene. The CDR3 sequence: CASSSPSSDFSYEQYF. The CDR3 bases are TGTGCCAGCAGCTCACCTTCGAGCGACTTCTCCTACGAGCAGTACTTC.

The chain combines TRBV15 with TRBJ1-2; D remains ambiguous. The CDR3 sequence is 14 residues long. V gave up 0 bases and J gave up 4 bases, with 9 bases separating them. Germline CDR1 is LNHNV and CDR2 is YYDKDF (reference sequence). The CDR3 coding sequence is TGTGCCACCAGCAGAGAAGTTGGCCCCTATGGCTACACCTTC. Amino acid sequence: CATSREVGPYGYTF.

This sequence joins TRBV27 and TRBJ2-3; D possibly uses TRBD1 or TRBD2 (5 bases each). The ends were cut back, 5 bases at V and 6 bases at J, with 18 bases in the middle. Germline V gene data show CDR1 as MNHEY and CDR2 as SMNVEV (reference sequence). The CDR3 loop spans 15 amino acids. Here the CDR3 reads CASSPRTVGRDTQYF. The CDR3 nucleotides read TGTGCCAGCAGTCCCCGGACTGTGGGGCGGGATACGCAGTATTTT.

The chain couples TRBV28 to TRBJ1-1, with D perhaps TRBD1 (6 bases). The CDR3 runs 17 residues. Germline-derived CDR1 and CDR2 are MDHEN and SYDVKM. The V and J ends lost 1 base and 1 base respectively, with 16 bases between them. In DNA form, the CDR3 reads TGTGCCAGCAGTTTATCACCCTTGGGGGGCAAGAACACTGAAGCTTTCTTT. Protein sequence: CASSLSPLGGKNTEAFF. Full variable domain (rest looked up from reference TRBV28 and TRBJ1-1): DVKVTQSSRYLVKRTGEKVFLECVQDMDHENMFWYRQDPGLGLRLIYFSYDVKMKEKGDIPEGYSVSREKKERFSLILESASTNQTSMYLCASSLSPLGGKNTEAFFGQGTRLTVV.

The V call is TRBV5-5, the J call TRBJ2-1, with D possibly TRBD1 on 6 matching bases. Deletions cut 3 bases from V and 4 bases from J, with 8 bases between. Germline V gene data show CDR1 as SGHKS and CDR2 as YYEKEE (reference sequence). The CDR3 is 13 residues long. The CDR3 sequence is CASSSDRYNEQFF. The CDR3 coding sequence is TGTGCCAGCAGCTCGGACAGATACAATGAGCAGTTCTTC.

The gene calls are TRBV5-1 and TRBJ2-6; either TRBD1 or TRBD2 may fit D (6 bases each). Germline CDR1 reads SGHRS; CDR2 reads YFSETQ. This CDR3 is 13 amino acids long. The V end lost 2 bases, the J end lost 11 bases, and 11 bases lay between the germline ends. The CDR3 region has the DNA TGCGCCAGCAGCTTTGGGGGGCGCGACGTCCTGACTTTC. Its translation is CASSFGGRDVLTF. Full variable domain (outside the CDR3, taken from reference TRBV5-1 and TRBJ2-6): KAGVTQTPRYLIKTRGQQVTLSCSPISGHRSVSWYQQTPGQGLQFLFEYFSETQRNKGNFPGRFSGRQFSNSRSEMNVSTLELGDSALYLCASSFGGRDVLTFGAGSRLTVL.

The chain is built from TRBV5-1 and TRBJ2-2; 7 bases match TRBD1. Germline CDR1 and CDR2: SGHRS and YFSETQ. V lost 1 base, J lost 4 bases, and 10 bases stayed unmatched. The CDR3 is 17 residues long. The CDR3 DNA sequence: TGCGCCAGCAGCTTGCGGTTCAGACGGGACAGCACCGGGGAGCTGTTTTTT. Protein: CASSLRFRRDSTGELFF. Combining the CDR3 with reference TRBV5-1 and TRBJ2-2 gives the whole variable domain KAGVTQTPRYLIKTRGQQVTLSCSPISGHRSVSWYQQTPGQGLQFLFEYFSETQRNKGNFPGRFSGRQFSNSRSEMNVSTLELGDSALYLCASSLRFRRDSTGELFFGEGSRLTVL.

This chain links TRBV28 with TRBJ2-5; maybe TRBD2 (5 bases). The CDR3 totals 14 residues. The germline gives CDR1 MDHEN, CDR2 SYDVKM. The V gene lost 8 bases and the J gene lost 5 bases, with 18 bases spanning the gap. CDR3 sequence reads: CASGLSISGETQYF. The CDR3 nucleotides read TGTGCCAGCGGACTTAGTATATCGGGGGAGACCCAGTACTTC.

This chain connects TRBV2 to TRBJ2-7; 9 bases map to TRBD2. The CDR3 length is 14 residues. The trim removed 0 bases at V and 5 bases at J, leaving 2 bases unmatched. Per the germline V gene, CDR1 is SNHLY and CDR2 is FYNNEI. CDR3 coding DNA: TGTGCCAGCAGTGAAGCCCAGCGGGAGGACGAGCAGTACTTC. Amino acid sequence: CASSEAQREDEQYF.

The V gene is TRBV27, the J gene TRBJ2-7; possible D gene TRBD2, 6 bases. V shed 2 bases and J shed 4 bases, with 12 bases lying between them. Germline V gene data show CDR1 as MNHEY and CDR2 as SMNVEV (reference sequence). The CDR3 has 14 amino acids. CDR3 DNA: TGTGCCAGCAGTTTACAGCGGGCTTATTACGAGCAGTACTTC. This translates into CASSLQRAYYEQYF.

A remark on this clone: Other DNA sequences in the sample encode the same CDR3. The rearrangement uses TRBV5-1 and TRBJ1-1; 7 nucleotides match TRBD1. Trimming removed 3 bases from V and 0 bases from J; junction bases left unmatched: 2. There are 14 residues in the CDR3. Germline V gene lookup returns CDR1 SGHRS and CDR2 YFSETQ. CDR3 in DNA: TGCGCCAGCAGCTCCGACAGGGTGAACACTGAAGCTTTCTTT. Translated, it gives CASSSDRVNTEAFF.

The chain joins TRBV6-1 to TRBJ2-1; 8 bases map to TRBD1. With 2 bases clipped from V and 4 bases from J, the junction kept 10 bases outside the gene matches. The CDR3 runs to 17 residues. Germline CDR1 and CDR2: MNHNS and SASEGT. This CDR3 is CASSERRVQGAYNEQFF. In DNA form, the CDR3 reads TGTGCCAGCAGTGAAAGGCGTGTCCAGGGGGCTTACAATGAGCAGTTCTTC.